These T cell receptor beta chains were read from a single sample in a study of T cell responses to AZD1222 COVID-19 vaccine. Data came from immunoSEQ multiplex PCR; TCRdb stores just in-frame clones and leaves some out. The sample has approximately 190,000 clones, about 94% seen once. The specimen was peripheral blood, collected 28 days after the second AZD1222 dose. Every receptor here comes from an adult who received the AZD1222 COVID-19 vaccine. The conserved cysteine and the conserved F or W are not part of the CDR3 here.

V	J	CDR3
TRBV19	TRBJ2-5	ASSIVGTGRETQY
TRBV28	TRBJ2-3	ASSSFSGDTDTQY
TRBV3-1/TRBV3-2	TRBJ1-1	ASSQHREYTEAF
TRBV3-1/TRBV3-2	TRBJ1-2	ASSQLANYGYT
TRBV5-1	TRBJ1-4	ASSLAPDWDVEKLF
TRBV19	TRBJ2-5	ASSMRTGQETQY
TRBV19	TRBJ2-4	ASTLKGLAKNIQY
TRBV3-1/TRBV3-2	TRBJ1-3	ASTRGQGFTIY
TRBV4-2	TRBJ1-1	ASSQPPGRLGTEAF
TRBV24-1	TRBJ2-7	ATSVFPYEQY
TRBV18	TRBJ2-1	ASSPGQNNEQF
TRBV9	TRBJ1-2	ASSAGTGMNGGYT
TRBV28	TRBJ1-4	ASTQGNEKLF
TRBV5-6	TRBJ1-1	TSSLGYTEAF
TRBV5-6	TRBJ1-1	ASSFKYRGNTEAF
TRBV28	TRBJ2-1	ASSLRGPGQQF
TRBV28	TRBJ1-1	ASTLVTGHLSTEAF
TRBV15	TRBJ2-3	ATSRDPARGGGTDTQY
TRBV6-5	TRBJ1-5	ASRPTGGGQPQH
TRBV6-1	TRBJ2-3	ASSDLAGQGPTDMQY
TRBV27	TRBJ1-2	ASSDRVNYGYT
TRBV7-2	TRBJ1-2	ASSPNRHADYGYT
TRBV19	TRBJ1-4	ASSIERTGLLKLF
TRBV7-2	TRBJ2-5	ASSLAAGRGALRAQY
TRBV27	TRBJ1-1	ASSSPRAPTEAF
TRBV24-1	TRBJ2-7	ATSDSGTGDYEQY
TRBV7-9	TRBJ1-1	ASSFIPTEAF
TRBV7-9	TRBJ2-1	ASSLTSSYNEQF
TRBV12-3/TRBV12-4	TRBJ1-2	ASSSTGFGGYT
TRBV5-4	TRBJ2-7	ASSWEAGGLEQY
TRBV6-6	TRBJ1-5	ALTNRNQPQH
TRBV7-9	TRBJ1-1	ASSVAGDLNTEAF
TRBV6-5	TRBJ2-7	ASSSPYEQY
TRBV6-6	TRBJ1-1	ASSHGGMTGPTRMNTEAF
TRBV5-1	TRBJ2-1	ASSYGILPTNEQF
TRBV11-2	TRBJ1-1	ASSPIRTEAF
TRBV11-2	TRBJ2-7	ASSPRLAGRYEQY
TRBV9	TRBJ1-2	ASSVVLKGGLIGYT
TRBV6-5	TRBJ2-5	ASTKGLAGGETQY
TRBV27	TRBJ1-5	ASTPFPGGGNQPQH
TRBV25-1	TRBJ1-2	ASREGTGTYGYT
TRBV3-1/TRBV3-2	TRBJ2-1	ASSQEGGVNNEQF
TRBV28	TRBJ2-5	ASSLRETQY
TRBV4-2	TRBJ2-4	ASSGDRLAKNIQY
TRBV21-1	TRBJ1-1	ASKRRQGATEAF
TRBV19	TRBJ1-1	ASSMWDRRANTEAF
TRBV3-1/TRBV3-2	TRBJ1-6	ASSQAVEVRNSPLH
TRBV5-1	TRBJ2-1	ASHGSNEQF
TRBV12-3/TRBV12-4	TRBJ2-7	ASSPGLAWQY